This entry lists 31 T cell receptor beta chains sequenced from one sample in a study of blood T cell repertoires in COVID-19. The data were produced by immunoSEQ multiplex PCR, yet TCRdb's version contains in-frame clones alone and is incomplete. Altogether tens of thousands of clones are present, 70% to 90% being singletons, with the ten largest covering more than 10%. Sequenced material: peripheral blood. The receptors stem from a man between 65 and 85 years old with active or convalescent COVID-19.

V is TRBV4-3 and J is TRBJ2-3; possibly TRBD2 for D (6 bases). Trimming took 0 bases from V and 8 from J, leaving 12 bases between them. Germline V gives CDR1 LGHNA, CDR2 YSLEER. There are 14 residues in the CDR3. The CDR3, as DNA: TGCGCCAGCAGCCAAGATCGTATGGAGGGTACGCAGTATTTT. Amino acids: CASSQDRMEGTQYF.

The chain carries TRBV5-5 and TRBJ2-7, with 12 bases lining up with TRBD1. The germline V gene encodes CDR1 SGHKS and CDR2 YYEKEE (reference sequence). With V trimmed by 2 bases and J by 6 bases, 12 bases remained unmatched. The CDR3 loop spans 17 amino acids. In nucleotides, the CDR3 is TGTGCCAGCAGCTTCGGGACAGGGGGCAATTACCCCCTCGAGCAGTACTTC. Amino acid sequence: CASSFGTGGNYPLEQYF.

This chain joins TRBV6-4 and TRBJ2-6; D not certain. CDR1 MRHNA and CDR2 SNTAGT come from the germline V gene. The CDR3 has 14 residues. V was cut by 2 bases and J by 2 bases, with 4 bases left in between. The CDR3 sequence: CASSDAAGANVLTF. CDR3 nucleotides: TGTGCCAGCAGTGACGCAGCTGGGGCCAACGTCCTGACTTTC.

V usage is TRBV28 and J usage is TRBJ1-2, with D tentatively TRBD1 (6 bases). This CDR3 has 18 residues. Germline V lookup: CDR1 MDHEN, CDR2 SYDVKM. V gave up 5 bases and J gave up 2 bases, with 24 bases separating them. CDR3 in amino acids: CASSTIRPREGENYGYTF. CDR3 bases: TGTGCCAGCAGTACAATCCGTCCCAGGGAGGGGGAAAACTATGGCTACACCTTC.

The gene calls are TRBV5-1 and TRBJ1-2, with D unresolved. CDR1 is SGHRS, CDR2 YFSETQ, per germline. Trimming cost V 1 base and J 4 bases, with 11 bases left between them. This CDR3 region has 14 residues. CDR3 loop: CASSLSAGFYGYTF. CDR3 nucleotides: TGCGCCAGCAGCTTGTCGGCAGGATTCTATGGCTACACCTTC.

This chain uses TRBV4-3 with TRBJ1-1; D is uncertain. V lost 1 base to trimming and J lost 7 bases, with 22 bases between them. This CDR3 region has 17 residues. Germline V gene lookup returns CDR1 LGHNA and CDR2 YSLEER. CDR3 DNA: TGCGCCAGCAGCCAAGCAGTGAACCGGAACTTTGAGGGTGAAGCTTTCTTT. Residues: CASSQAVNRNFEGEAFF.

This clone has just one count. V gene TRBV11-2 combines with J gene TRBJ1-2; D unclear. This CDR3 spans 14 amino acids. Trimming removed 1 base from V and 1 base from J, with 7 bases in between. The germline V gene encodes CDR1 SGHAT and CDR2 FQNNGV. CDR3 coding DNA: TGTGCCAGCAGCTTAGTTCCAGTTAACTATGGCTACACCTTC. Protein sequence: CASSLVPVNYGYTF.

The chain couples TRBV6-5 to TRBJ1-5; no definite D call. The CDR3 has 14 residues. Germline V gives CDR1 MNHEY, CDR2 SVGAGI. The V gene lost 5 bases and the J gene lost 2 bases, with 10 bases spanning the gap. The CDR3 spells CASSIRQGNQPQHF. Written as DNA, the CDR3 is TGTGCCAGCAGTATCAGGCAAGGCAATCAGCCCCAGCATTTT.

The V call is TRBV18, the J call TRBJ1-5; no clear D. The CDR3 loop spans 17 amino acids. V lost 4 bases to trimming and J lost 0 bases, with 16 bases between them. CDR1 and CDR2 from the germline V gene are KGHSH and LQKENI. DNA for the CDR3: TGTGCCAGCTCACTCCGCGGCGGAGCCGATAGCAATCAGCCCCAGCATTTT. Amino acid sequence: CASSLRGGADSNQPQHF.

The chain has TRBV27 and TRBJ2-2; 12 nucleotides align to TRBD1. The length of the CDR3 is 16 residues. With 2 bases clipped from V and 7 bases from J, the junction kept 5 bases outside the gene matches. Germline assignment: CDR1 MNHEY and CDR2 SMNVEV (reference sequence). The CDR3 DNA reads as TGTGCCAGCAGTTTACTAGGGACAGGGGGCGGCGGGGAGCTGTTTTTT. Residues: CASSLLGTGGGGELFF.

This chain links TRBV7-2 with TRBJ2-7; TRBD2 matches at 7 bases. This CDR3 has 13 amino acids. V lost 7 bases, J lost 0 bases, and 3 bases stayed unmatched. Germline V gene lookup returns CDR1 SGHTA and CDR2 FQGNSA. The CDR3 sequence: CASNRGGSYEQYF. In DNA form, the CDR3 reads TGTGCCAGCAACCGCGGGGGCTCCTACGAGCAGTACTTC.

Written as DNA, the CDR3 is TGTGCCAGCAGTCGGACGACAGGGATCCAAGAGACCCAGTACTTC. Its translation is CASSRTTGIQETQYF. The genes are TRBV14 and TRBJ2-5; 7 bases are shared with TRBD1. Germline V gives CDR1 SGHDN, CDR2 FVKESK. The junction had 8 bases not matched to a gene; V was cut back by 6 bases and J by 1 base. The CDR3 runs 15 residues. The full variable domain, in which reference TRBV14 and TRBJ2-5 provide the parts outside the CDR3, is EAGVTQFPSHSVIEKGQTVTLRCDPISGHDNLYWYRRVMGKEIKFLLHFVKESKQDESGMPNNRFLAERTGGTYSTLKVQPAELEDSGVYFCASSRTTGIQETQYFGPGTRLLVL.

J is TRBJ1-2 and V is TRBV23-1; 9 nucleotides line up with TRBD1. TRBV23-1 is identified as an open reading frame with a role that is uncertain. J gave up 0 bases and V 11 bases, and 16 bases lay outside the gene matches. CDR3 length: 17 residues. As DNA, the CDR3 is TGCGCCGTGTCTAACCGGGACAGGGACCCAACTAACTATGGCTACACCTTC. Its protein product is CAVSNRDRDPTNYGYTF.

V gene TRBV28 combines with J gene TRBJ2-7, with D perhaps matching TRBD1 (8 bases). The germline V gene has CDR1 MDHEN and CDR2 SYDVKM. V lost 4 bases to trimming and J lost 4 bases, with 23 bases between them. This CDR3 contains 17 residues. This chain's CDR3 is CASSSLLQGGRSYEQYF. CDR3 coding DNA: TGTGCCAGCAGTTCCCTACTACAGGGGGGGCGGTCATACGAGCAGTACTTC.

This clone was seen only a few times. The gene calls are TRBV10-3 and TRBJ1-6; TRBD1 might be the D (6 bases). V shed 8 bases and J shed 7 bases, with 15 bases lying between them. CDR3 length equals 14 residues. Germline V lookup: CDR1 ENHRY, CDR2 SYGVKD. As DNA, the CDR3 is TGTGCCATCCGGGGGGCGGGAGGAAATTCACCCCTCCACTTT. Translated, it gives CAIRGAGGNSPLHF.

This sequence joins TRBV5-1 and TRBJ2-2; 9 bases fit TRBD1. CDR1 SGHRS and CDR2 YFSETQ come from the germline V gene. CDR3 length: 16 residues. Trimming removed 3 bases from V and 5 bases from J; junction bases left unmatched: 8. The CDR3 loop is CASSWGDRAGTGELFF. The CDR3 bases are TGCGCCAGCAGCTGGGGGGACAGGGCTGGGACCGGGGAGCTGTTTTTT.

The chain recombines TRBV30 with TRBJ1-1; D unclear. Germline values: CDR1 GTSNPN, CDR2 SVGIG (reference sequence). The V and J ends lost 5 bases and 6 bases respectively, with 10 bases between them. This CDR3 is 11 amino acids long. Here the CDR3 DNA reads TGTGCCTGGTCGACCGACTCTGAAGCTTTCTTT. It codes for CAWSTDSEAFF.

The chain joins TRBV10-3 to TRBJ1-2; the D is unclear. This CDR3 has 13 amino acids. Trimming took 6 bases from V and 3 from J, leaving 11 bases between them. Germline values: CDR1 ENHRY, CDR2 SYGVKD. The CDR3 is CAISRTSDYGYTF. Written as DNA, the CDR3 is TGTGCCATCAGCCGTACCTCGGACTATGGCTACACCTTC.

The gene calls are TRBV5-4 and TRBJ2-7; 7 bases are shared with TRBD2. CDR3 length: 15 amino acids. V was clipped by 0 bases and J by 4 bases; unmatched bases: 7. Germline CDR1 SGHNT, CDR2 YYREEE (reference sequence). CDR3 region: CASSLGGGGPYEQYF. DNA for the CDR3: TGTGCCAGCAGCTTGGGGGGGGGAGGCCCTTACGAGCAGTACTTC.

The V and J genes are TRBV10-1 and TRBJ2-7; TRBD2 agrees at 7 bases. This CDR3 is built from 13 residues. J gave up 1 base and V 5 bases, and 2 bases lay outside the gene matches. Per the germline V gene, CDR1 is WNHNN and CDR2 is SYGVQD (reference sequence). DNA of the CDR3: TGCGCCAGCAGTCCGGGACTATCCTACGAGCAGTACTTC. Amino acid sequence: CASSPGLSYEQYF.

The chain uses TRBV24-1 and TRBJ2-7; 7 bases line up with TRBD1. V trimming: 3 bases; J trimming: 3 bases; junction bases outside the gene matches: 10. The length of the CDR3 is 16 residues. CDR1 and CDR2 from the germline V gene are KGHDR and SFDVKD. CDR3 residues: CATSDTKPGQIYEQYF. Written as DNA, the CDR3 is TGTGCCACCAGTGATACCAAGCCGGGACAGATCTACGAGCAGTACTTC.

J is TRBJ1-4 and V is TRBV2; D not resolved. The germline V and J ends were trimmed by 5 bases and 0 bases, with 13 bases remaining between them. CDR3 length: 16 amino acids. From germline, CDR1 is SNHLY and CDR2 FYNNEI. CDR3 nucleotide sequence: TGTGCCAGCAGTCTAGCCCCGACGGCAACTAATGAAAAACTGTTTTTT. It encodes CASSLAPTATNEKLFF.

J is TRBJ2-3 and V is TRBV4-2, with D unresolved. V dropped 4 bases and J dropped 1 base, with 18 bases sitting between them. Germline CDR1 reads LGHNA; CDR2 reads YNFKEQ. CDR3 length: 17 amino acids. The CDR3 sequence is CASSPSPIPMGTDTQYF. For the CDR3, the DNA is TGTGCCAGCAGCCCAAGCCCCATACCCATGGGCACAGATACGCAGTATTTT.

The chain employs TRBV10-2 and TRBJ2-2; 12 bases map to TRBD2. V was clipped by 5 bases and J by 6 bases; unmatched bases: 1. The CDR3 sequence is 14 residues long. CDR1 WSHSY and CDR2 SAAADI come from the germline V gene. The chain's CDR3 is CASSWTSGAGELFF. For the CDR3, the DNA is TGCGCCAGCAGTTGGACTAGCGGGGCCGGGGAGCTGTTTTTT.

The chain has TRBV5-6 and TRBJ2-1; 16 nucleotides agree with TRBD2. V trimming: 5 bases; J trimming: 14 bases; junction bases outside the gene matches: 10. CDR3 length: 15 residues. CDR1 SGHDT and CDR2 YYEEEE come from the germline V gene. CDR3 protein: CASSSPGLAGGPEFF. CDR3 coding DNA: TGTGCCAGCAGTTCCCCGGGACTAGCGGGGGGGCCCGAGTTCTTC.

The chain links TRBV7-2 to TRBJ2-6; perhaps TRBD1 as D (6 bases). This CDR3 region has 16 residues. CDR1 and CDR2 (germline): SGHTA, FQGNSA. Trimming shortened V by 7 bases and J by 5 bases, and 18 bases separated the two germline ends. DNA of the CDR3: TGTGCCAGCACCCCCCAGGGGAGTGTTTGGGCCAACGTCCTGACTTTC. This codes for CASTPQGSVWANVLTF.

This sequence joins TRBV5-1 and TRBJ2-2; D is uncertain. This CDR3 spans 15 amino acids. Trimming took off 0 bases at V and 2 bases at J, with 8 bases between the two ends. Germline loops: CDR1 SGHRS, CDR2 YFSETQ. The CDR3 nucleotides read TGCGCCAGCAGCTTGGACAGCCCAAACACCGGGGAGCTGTTTTTT. Translated, it gives CASSLDSPNTGELFF.

The chain has TRBV7-6 and TRBJ1-5; D uncertain. The CDR3 runs 13 residues. The V end lost 3 bases, the J end lost 7 bases, and 10 bases lay between the germline ends. Germline CDR1 and CDR2: SGHVS and FNYEAQ. The CDR3 loop reads CASSFGPHQPQHF. The CDR3 coding sequence is TGTGCCAGCAGCTTTGGGCCCCACCAGCCCCAGCATTTT.

The chain uses TRBV3-1 (or the pseudogene TRBV3-2) and TRBJ1-5; no definite D call. Germline assignment: CDR1 LGHDT and CDR2 YNNKEL (reference sequence). The germline V and J ends were trimmed by 1 base and 0 bases, with 4 bases remaining between them. The CDR3 spans 14 residues. In nucleotides, the CDR3 is TGTGCCAGCAGCCAAGGGCATAGCAATCAGCCCCAGCATTTT. Protein product: CASSQGHSNQPQHF.

V is TRBV19 and J is TRBJ1-2, with 10 bases matching TRBD1. The germline CDR1 and CDR2 sequences are LNHDA and SQIVND (reference sequence). The CDR3 spans 16 residues. V was clipped by 3 bases and J by 5 bases; unmatched bases: 9. CDR3 bases: TGTGCCAGTAGTATCCCGGGACAGGGGAAGCCATATGGCTACACCTTC. This sequence encodes CASSIPGQGKPYGYTF.

This chain connects TRBV18 to TRBJ1-5, with D perhaps TRBD1 (6 bases). V lost 3 bases and J 3 bases, leaving 15 bases between the germline ends. Germline V CDR1 and CDR2: KGHSH, LQKENI. CDR3 length: 16 amino acids. CDR3 coding DNA: TGTGCCAGCTCACCCCGGCAGGGGTTCAACAATCAGCCCCAGCATTTT. Amino acids: CASSPRQGFNNQPQHF.